These T cell receptor beta chains were read from a single sample in a study of Ad26.COV2.S vaccination and SARS-CoV-2 variants. Profiling relied on immunoSEQ multiplex PCR, and the TCRdb table lists in-frame clones only, not all of them. This table holds 400,000 to 450,000 clones, about 90% found once. The material was peripheral blood, obtained in a trial of Ad26.COV2.S vaccine versus placebo. The receptors derive from a person between 18 and 65 years old who received the Ad26.COV2.S COVID-19 vaccine or a placebo. CDR3s include the opening cysteine and the closing phenylalanine or tryptophan. The D gene is left open where the match is weak. Size values are once, few and many counts, or a class for expanded clones, and some rows have none.

V: TRBV6-5
J: TRBJ1-2
size: -
D: -
CDR3: CASRRREAGDGYTF
DNA: TGTGCCAGCAGACGCAGGGAAGCAGGGGATGGCTACACCTTC

V: TRBV7-2
J: TRBJ2-3
size: -
D: -
CDR3: CASSLVRLDTQYF
DNA: TGTGCCAGCAGCTTAGTAAGGCTAGATACGCAGTATTTT

V: TRBV28
J: TRBJ1-1
size: -
D: -
CDR3: CASMGSGVGTEAFF
DNA: TGTGCCAGCATGGGGAGCGGGGTTGGCACTGAAGCTTTCTTT

V: TRBV12-3/TRBV12-4
J: TRBJ2-2
size: -
D: -
CDR3: CASSFGWTGELFF
DNA: TGTGCCAGCAGTTTCGGGTGGACCGGGGAGCTGTTTTTT

V: TRBV28
J: TRBJ1-4
size: -
D: -
CDR3: CASSFGRDNEKLFF
DNA: TGTGCCAGCAGTTTTGGAAGAGATAATGAAAAACTGTTTTTT

V: TRBV7-9
J: TRBJ2-1
size: -
D: -
CDR3: CASSLAETYNEQFF
DNA: TGTGCCAGCAGCTTAGCGGAGACCTACAATGAGCAGTTCTTC

V: TRBV14
J: TRBJ2-7
size: -
D: -
CDR3: CASSPVQLGVAEVGEQYF
DNA: TGTGCCAGCAGCCCAGTGCAGTTGGGAGTAGCGGAGGTGGGGGAGCAGTACTTC

V: TRBV9
J: TRBJ2-3
size: -
D: -
CDR3: CASSVGDGGYGTDTQYF
DNA: TGTGCCAGCAGCGTAGGAGATGGGGGCTATGGCACAGATACGCAGTATTTT

V: TRBV4-1
J: TRBJ1-2
size: -
D: -
CDR3: CASSQVAGGYTF
DNA: TGCGCCAGCAGCCAAGTCGCTGGTGGCTACACCTTC

V: TRBV9
J: TRBJ2-3
size: -
D: -
CDR3: CASSGRDTSDTQYF
DNA: TGTGCCAGCAGCGGCAGGGACACCTCAGATACGCAGTATTTT

V: TRBV6-5
J: TRBJ2-1
size: -
D: TRBD2
CDR3: CASSYSTSGRMIEQFF
DNA: TGTGCCAGCAGTTACTCCACTAGCGGGAGAATGATTGAGCAGTTCTTC

V: TRBV4-1
J: TRBJ1-4
size: -
D: -
CDR3: CASSQTEGANEKLFF
DNA: TGCGCCAGCAGCCAGACTGAGGGGGCTAATGAAAAACTGTTTTTT

V: TRBV12-3/TRBV12-4
J: TRBJ2-1
size: -
D: TRBD2
CDR3: CASSLAGHNEQFF
DNA: TGTGCCAGCAGCCTAGCGGGGCACAATGAGCAGTTCTTC

V: TRBV7-2
J: TRBJ2-5
size: -
D: TRBD2
CDR3: CASRPPSGGRETQYF
DNA: TGTGCCAGCAGGCCGCCTAGCGGGGGCCGAGAGACCCAGTACTTC

V: TRBV5-4
J: TRBJ2-7
size: -
D: -
CDR3: CASSLAGPSYEQYF
DNA: TGTGCCAGCAGCTTGGCGGGGCCCTCCTACGAGCAGTACTTC

V: TRBV28
J: TRBJ2-1
size: -
D: TRBD2
CDR3: CASRTSGGGEQFF
DNA: TGTGCCAGCAGGACTAGCGGGGGAGGTGAGCAGTTCTTC

V: TRBV27
J: TRBJ1-5
size: once
D: -
CDR3: CASSLYPGHQPQHF
DNA: TGTGCCAGCAGTTTATATCCAGGGCACCAGCCCCAGCATTTT

V: TRBV18
J: TRBJ2-2
size: -
D: -
CDR3: CASSPPRAGELFF
DNA: TGTGCCAGCTCACCACCGAGGGCCGGGGAGCTGTTTTTT

V: TRBV6-6
J: TRBJ1-2
size: -
D: -
CDR3: CASRGANYGYTF
DNA: TGTGCCAGCAGAGGTGCTAACTATGGCTACACCTTC

V: TRBV9
J: TRBJ2-1
size: -
D: -
CDR3: CASSAPRNEQFF
DNA: TGTGCCAGCAGCGCCCCGCGGAATGAGCAGTTCTTC

V: TRBV10-2
J: TRBJ2-1
size: -
D: -
CDR3: CASSDLGTGLRNNEQFF
DNA: TGCGCCAGCAGTGATCTTGGAACAGGATTAAGAAACAATGAGCAGTTCTTC

V: TRBV12-3/TRBV12-4
J: TRBJ2-3
size: -
D: -
CDR3: CASGSADTDTQYF
DNA: TGTGCCAGCGGGAGCGCGGACACAGATACGCAGTATTTT

V: TRBV28
J: TRBJ2-7
size: -
D: TRBD1
CDR3: CASSPPGTGDPYEQYF
DNA: TGTGCCAGCAGTCCCCCCGGGACAGGGGACCCCTACGAGCAGTACTTC

V: TRBV13
J: TRBJ1-4
size: -
D: -
CDR3: CASSLTVNNEKLFF
DNA: TGTGCCAGCAGCTTGACGGTAAACAATGAAAAACTGTTTTTT

V: TRBV7-9
J: TRBJ2-2
size: -
D: -
CDR3: CASSSRPSSEGAFTGELFF
DNA: TGTGCCAGCAGCTCTCGGCCCTCTAGTGAAGGTGCGTTCACCGGGGAGCTGTTTTTT

V: TRBV19
J: TRBJ1-1
size: -
D: -
CDR3: CASSILGVEAFF
DNA: TGTGCCAGTAGTATCTTAGGGGTCGAAGCTTTCTTT

V: TRBV30
J: TRBJ1-4
size: -
D: -
CDR3: CAWTARQGEKLFF
DNA: TGTGCCTGGACAGCGCGGCAGGGGGAAAAACTGTTTTTT

V: TRBV30
J: TRBJ1-2
size: -
D: -
CDR3: CASSGRGPDYTF
DNA: TGTGCCTCCTCGGGTCGAGGGCCTGACTACACCTTC

V: TRBV13
J: TRBJ2-1
size: -
D: TRBD2
CDR3: CASSGTSGRAIGDEQFF
DNA: TGTGCCAGCAGCGGAACTAGCGGGAGGGCCATAGGCGATGAGCAGTTCTTC

V: TRBV3-1/TRBV3-2
J: TRBJ2-5
size: -
D: -
CDR3: CASSQDAGQLQETQYF
DNA: TGTGCCAGCAGCCAGGACGCCGGACAGCTACAAGAGACCCAGTACTTC

V: TRBV30
J: TRBJ2-2
size: -
D: -
CDR3: CAWSIGNTGELFF
DNA: TGTGCCTGGAGTATAGGGAACACCGGGGAGCTGTTTTTT

V: TRBV3-1/TRBV3-2
J: TRBJ2-5
size: -
D: TRBD2
CDR3: CASSQLAGVQTQYF
DNA: TGTGCCAGCAGCCAATTAGCGGGAGTACAGACCCAGTACTTC

V: TRBV9
J: TRBJ2-7
size: once
D: TRBD2
CDR3: CASSADVAGKGEQYF
DNA: TGTGCCAGCAGCGCCGATGTAGCGGGAAAAGGGGAGCAGTACTTC

V: TRBV6-5
J: TRBJ2-2
size: -
D: -
CDR3: CASSRHTGELFF
DNA: TGTGCCAGCAGCAGACACACCGGGGAGCTGTTTTTT

V: TRBV30
J: TRBJ2-7
size: -
D: -
CDR3: CAWGNSYEQYF
DNA: TGTGCCTGGGGTAATTCCTACGAGCAGTACTTC

V: TRBV6-2/TRBV6-3
J: TRBJ2-7
size: once
D: TRBD1
CDR3: CASSRTGREQYF
DNA: TGTGCCAGCAGTCGGACAGGGAGGGAGCAGTACTTC

V: TRBV7-2
J: TRBJ2-7
size: -
D: TRBD2
CDR3: CASSRTSGGSSYEQYF
DNA: TGTGCCAGCAGCCGGACTAGCGGGGGTAGCTCCTACGAGCAGTACTTC

V: TRBV5-6
J: TRBJ2-3
size: -
D: -
CDR3: CASSLGGRRDTQYF
DNA: TGTGCCAGCAGCTTAGGTGGGAGAAGGGATACGCAGTATTTT

V: TRBV5-1
J: TRBJ2-1
size: -
D: -
CDR3: CASSRGIGAYTGNEQFF
DNA: TGCGCCAGCAGCCGGGGGATTGGTGCCTACACTGGCAATGAGCAGTTCTTC

V: TRBV21-1
J: TRBJ2-3
size: once
D: -
CDR3: CASSKLVGGGTDTQYF
DNA: -

V: TRBV28
J: TRBJ2-7
size: -
D: -
CDR3: CASSLVALGEQYF
DNA: TGTGCCAGCAGTTTAGTAGCTCTGGGCGAGCAGTACTTC

V: TRBV6-5
J: TRBJ1-2
size: -
D: -
CDR3: CASAPSQGPRDGYTF
DNA: TGTGCCAGCGCTCCGTCGCAGGGGCCGAGGGATGGCTACACCTTC

V: TRBV27
J: TRBJ1-4
size: -
D: TRBD1
CDR3: CASSLTGGREKLFF
DNA: TGTGCCAGCAGCCTAACAGGGGGAAGAGAAAAACTGTTTTTT